This T cell receptor beta chain was profiled in a study of T cell changes during pregnancy in multiple sclerosis (dated by TCRdb to between 2017 and 2020). The study in broad terms: The study examined how the T cell repertoire changed over the course of pregnancy in women with multiple sclerosis.

The library was made by the immunoSEQ multiplex PCR assay. The table was pulled from immuneACCESS by TCRdb, which kept in-frame rearrangements only. Such tables lose some clones; where checked, under half of the loss comes from unresolved V genes, and the rest has no known cause. Present in this sample are about 120,000 clones, roughly 92% of which were seen just once. 6.2% of the sample goes to the ten largest clones. With regard to this clone: What this receptor recognizes is not known. Qualities for individual bases were not recorded, and no much larger clone is one base off.

Sequenced material: peripheral blood, taken before pregnancy. The clonotype was recovered from a female donor with multiple sclerosis, enrolled in a pregnancy study.

The CDR3 region reads CASSSGQNTEAFF. Here is the DNA: TGTGCCAGCAGTTCCGGACAGAACACTGAAGCTTTCTTT. The chain is encoded by TRBV6-1 joined to TRBJ1-1; the D region possibly corresponds to TRBD1 (5 bases align). CDR1 and CDR2 are read off the germline V gene as MNHNS and SASEGT. CDR3 length: 13 amino acids, cysteine to phenylalanine. The DNA shown is the 39-base CDR3, in frame from base 1. Trimming costs V 5 bases and J 1 base, and their ends lie 8 bases apart.